This TCR beta chain was identified in a study of regulatory T cells in long-lasting Graves disease. Study-level results: Patients whose Graves' disease persisted exhibited lower TCR diversity than those newly diagnosed.

This clonotype has just a few counts. Its antigen is not identified. Arm-PCR of CDR3 regions with iRepertoire HTBI primers generated TCR beta libraries. Authors' methods: Some 57 TRBV and about 15 TRBJ segments were identified across samples. Using its own MiXCR run on the multiplex PCR reads, TCRdb lists one record per CDR3 protein. For this entry, the V and J calls and clone size follow TCRdb and not the study's own pipeline. The sample records around 460,000 distinct CDR3 sequences, under 25% being singletons. Sample time point: persistent/refractory GD, antithyroid drugs over 5 years with positive TRAb. After RNA was extracted from PBMCs, the TCR library was made from it. As a group, patients came from one endocrinology department in Xi'an, China. A roughly 10-milliliter sample of peripheral blood was drawn into EDTA tubes. CDR3 length equals 11 residues. Looked up from germline, CDR1 is SEHNR and CDR2 is FQNEAQ (reference sequence). The V gene lost 7 bases and the J gene lost 10 bases, with 13 bases spanning the gap.

The origin of this receptor is a female donor with Graves disease. The V call is TRBV7-9, the J call TRBJ1-1; D is undetermined. The sequences come from peripheral blood mononuclear cells (PBMCs), collected when the disease was refractory, from a patient treated with antithyroid drugs. In DNA, the CDR3 is TGTGCCAGCACCAATTCCAATCCAGCTTTCTTT. This encodes CASTNSNPAFF.